This is a list of T cell receptor beta chains from one sample in a study of T cells in Graves' hyperthyroidism and ophthalmopathy. TCRdb used MiXCR to reprocess the multiplex PCR reads, holding one entry per CDR3 protein. The sample lists around 350,000 distinct CDR3 sequences, less than 15% occurring once. Sequenced: blood. These receptors were taken from a woman aged 18-35 years with Graves' hyperthyroidism. Each CDR3 is given with its conserved first and last residue. The order of the fields is V gene, CDR3 protein.

TRBV6-1 | CASSRYLIGRGDTQYF
TRBV15 | CATSRNGRQETQYF
TRBV27 | CASSQGDMNSPLHF
TRBV28 | CASSLVVGAPDTGELFF
TRBV19 | CASSRRAAGGQETQYF
TRBV7-8 | CASSSQGAALHEQFF
TRBV12-5 | CASGASGGANEQFF
TRBV9 | CASSDGTTQETQYF
TRBV2 | CASMQRGNTIYF
TRBV5-8 | CASSFSAAPNYGYTF
TRBV3-1 | CASAHRDSGSPLHF
TRBV7-8 | CASIYGRGRGGEQFF
TRBV20-1 | CSARDLLMGQGADTQYF
TRBV28 | CAGGRGGYEQYF
TRBV19 | CASSWDLIGQPQHF
TRBV25-1 | CASNDRGGYTF
TRBV28 | CASSLGQGAWEQFF
TRBV2 | CASKHSYSNQPQHF
TRBV9 | CASSDRDRHSGANVLTF
TRBV19 | CASRTGTGNFNEQFF
TRBV24-1 | CATSDFSGAGANVLTF
TRBV29-1 | CSAHILYDRGNEQFF
TRBV7-6 | CASSPYRYTEAFF
TRBV14 | CASSQGALRANRTTDTQYF
TRBV28 | CASSPRTGFNEKLFF
TRBV30 | CAWSRDRPYGYTF
TRBV7-8 | CASSPHIGGGLATPRGSYNEQLF
TRBV2 | CASSEQQNTEAFF
TRBV18 | CASSNRNNSPLHF
TRBV2 | CASSRGLGSYEQYF
TRBV12-3/TRBV12-4 | CASTTSPGPWPLHF
TRBV20-1 | CSARGLADHNEQFF
TRBV6-1 | CASSADIATNEKLFF
TRBV5-6 | CASSLQPGDPSYEQYF
TRBV5-8 | CASSAGGLARIYEQYF
TRBV7-2 | CASSSSGGDSNQPQHF
TRBV20-1 | CSAQRPQGGGTGELFF
TRBV28 | CASSFTLGTEAFF
TRBV5-8 | CASSSSGRITWTGELFF
TRBV14 | CASSPKVGEQYF
TRBV7-9 | CASSSHRVGRNQPQHF
TRBV7-8 | CASSPEGTSGSLMREQYF
TRBV28 | CASSPRTGEADTQYF
TRBV13 | CASSLGIGELFF
TRBV24-1 | CATSDPRSGTGGSETQYF
TRBV6-1 | CASGKGGVRGYTF
TRBV20-1 | CSARVRAGGPSYNEQFF
TRBV19 | CASSFGQNTEAFF
TRBV10-3 | CAISTGDQPQHF
TRBV10-3 | CAMGTSGGYNEQFF
TRBV20-1 | CSATTSGNEQYF
TRBV12-3/TRBV12-4 | CASSFQPVELTIYF
TRBV2 | CASSEALRGSRNYGYTF
TRBV9 | CASSVGTHYTDTQYF